The 10 T cell receptor beta chains below come from one sample, sequenced in a study of blood T cell repertoires in COVID-19. TCRdb keeps only in-frame clones here, not all; method: immunoSEQ multiplex PCR. The sample records under 250,000 clones, 65% to 90% being singletons. Material for sequencing was peripheral blood. All receptors derive from a man aged 45-60 years with active or convalescent COVID-19.

This clone was seen only a few times. The chain recombines TRBV2 with TRBJ1-3; no definite D call. The germline CDR1 and CDR2 sequences are SNHLY and FYNNEI. This CDR3 is built from 16 residues. Between the trimmed V and J ends, which lost 1 base and 2 bases, there was a span of 12 bases. The CDR3 nucleotides read TGTGCCAGCAGTGAAGAGTGGGCGGAGGCTGGAAACACCATATATTTT. Amino acids: CASSEEWAEAGNTIYF. The full variable domain, rest sourced from reference TRBV2 and TRBJ1-3, is EPEVTQTPSHQVTQMGQEVILRCVPISNHLYFYWYRQILGQKVEFLVSFYNNEISEKSEIFDDQFSVERPDGSNFTLKIRSTKLEDSAMYFCASSEEWAEAGNTIYFGEGSWLTVV.

V and J are TRBV9 and TRBJ2-7; TRBD1 agrees at 7 bases. Losses at the gene ends were 3 bases for V and 4 bases for J; bases not matched to a gene: 10. Germline lookup yields CDR1 SGDLS and CDR2 YYNGEE. This CDR3 has 15 residues. This CDR3 reads CASSDTDRVGYEQYV. In DNA, the CDR3 is TGTGCCAGCAGCGATACCGACAGGGTCGGGTACGAGCAGTACGTC.

With respect to this clone: The same CDR3 can be traced to other DNA sequences in this sample. The chain recombines TRBV4-2 with TRBJ1-1; D uncertain. The CDR3 runs 13 residues. Germline CDR1 reads LGHNA; CDR2 reads YNFKEQ. V was pared by 0 bases and J by 2 bases, with 4 bases between. The CDR3 region is CASSQDRNTEAFF. DNA for the CDR3: TGTGCCAGCAGCCAAGATAGAAACACTGAAGCTTTCTTT.

This sequence joins TRBV6-5 and TRBJ2-1; 10 nucleotides align to TRBD2. Germline values: CDR1 MNHEY, CDR2 SVGAGI. The CDR3 is made up of 15 amino acids. The J segment lost 5 bases and the V segment lost 2 bases, leaving 3 bases of the junction unmatched. CDR3 nucleotides: TGTGCCAGCAGTTACGGGACTAGCGAACACAATGAGCAGTTCTTC. Translation gives CASSYGTSEHNEQFF.

The CDR3 here is CASSLDRNTQYF. CDR3 coding DNA: TGTGCCAGCAGCTTAGATAGAAATACGCAGTATTTT. The chain recombines TRBV7-2 with TRBJ2-3; D is undetermined. This CDR3 contains 12 residues. Per the germline V gene, CDR1 is SGHTA and CDR2 is FQGNSA. Trimming pared 1 base from V and 7 bases from J, leaving 6 bases between.

This clone was counted once. The V and J genes are TRBV5-5 and TRBJ2-2; 8 bases are a match to TRBD1. The CDR3 has 16 residues. Germline V lookup: CDR1 SGHKS, CDR2 YYEKEE (reference sequence). Trimming removed 5 bases from V and 0 bases from J; junction bases left unmatched: 6. The CDR3 nucleotides are TGTGCCAGCAGGCGCGGACAGGGCGCGAACACCGGGGAGCTGTTTTTT. Translation gives CASRRGQGANTGELFF.

V is TRBV27 and J is TRBJ2-7, with D unclear. V was trimmed by 5 bases and J by 0 bases, leaving 5 bases between them. This CDR3 region has 12 residues. CDR1 is MNHEY, CDR2 SMNVEV, per germline (reference sequence). The DNA for the CDR3 is TGTGCCAGCAGTCCAAACTCCTACGAGCAGTACTTC. Its protein product is CASSPNSYEQYF.

J is TRBJ1-1 and V is TRBV2, with 11 positions matching TRBD1. Germline values: CDR1 SNHLY, CDR2 FYNNEI. This CDR3 spans 15 amino acids. V dropped 9 bases and J dropped 4; count of bases not matched to a gene: 10. CDR3 in amino acids: CARKEGTGGSTEAFF. CDR3 nucleotide sequence: TGTGCCAGAAAAGAAGGGACAGGGGGGAGCACTGAAGCTTTCTTT. The whole variable domain, filled in from reference TRBV2 and TRBJ1-1, reads EPEVTQTPSHQVTQMGQEVILRCVPISNHLYFYWYRQILGQKVEFLVSFYNNEISEKSEIFDDQFSVERPDGSNFTLKIRSTKLEDSAMYFCARKEGTGGSTEAFFGQGTRLTVV.

J is TRBJ2-7 and V is TRBV4-1; D ambiguous. Trimming removed 0 bases at V and 0 bases at J, with 9 bases between. The germline V gene encodes CDR1 MGHRA and CDR2 YSYEKL. This CDR3 spans 15 amino acids. Here the CDR3 reads CASSQDRTGSYEQYV. CDR3 nucleotides: TGCGCCAGCAGCCAAGATCGCACGGGCTCCTACGAGCAGTACGTC.

The chain carries TRBV3-1 (or the pseudogene TRBV3-2) and TRBJ2-3; 12 bases align to TRBD2. The CDR3 runs 15 residues. V dropped 5 bases and J dropped 8; count of bases not matched to a gene: 8. The germline V gene has CDR1 LGHDT and CDR2 YNNKEL (reference sequence). The CDR3 region is CASSASGGAGGTQYF. The CDR3 DNA reads as TGTGCCAGCAGCGCTAGCGGGGGGGCAGGCGGTACGCAGTATTTT.